The rows below give T cell receptor beta chains drawn from one sample of a study of T cell changes during pregnancy in multiple sclerosis. Generated by immunoSEQ multiplex PCR, the TCRdb table keeps only in-frame clones and is missing some. Among 40,000 to 55,000 clones listed, 92% were seen once. This material consisted of CD4+ T cells from peripheral blood mononuclear cells, taken in the third trimester of pregnancy. The receptors here all came from a female donor with multiple sclerosis, enrolled in a pregnancy study. Both conserved end residues are part of each CDR3. Each record gives: D gene, clone size, J gene, V gene, CDR3 DNA, CDR3 protein. The D gene is left open where the match is weak. Where a row states a size, it is once, few, many or the class of an expanded clone; other rows omit it.

NA | NA | TRBJ1-3 | TRBV4-2 | TGTGCCAGCAGCCAGACAACAGGGATGAGTACTGGAAACACCATATATTTT | CASSQTTGMSTGNTIYF
TRBD1 | NA | TRBJ1-2 | TRBV7-3 | TGTGCCAGCAGCTTAACGGGGACAGGGGGCGACTATGGCTACACCTTC | CASSLTGTGGDYGYTF
TRBD1 | NA | TRBJ1-1 | TRBV5-4 | TGTGCCAGCAGCCCGGACAGGGTTACTGAAGCTTTCTTT | CASSPDRVTEAFF
TRBD2 | NA | TRBJ2-1 | TRBV7-2 | TGTGCCAGCAGCCAACGGACTAGCGGGGGAGGGTTGCAATTCTTC | CASSQRTSGGGLQFF
TRBD1 | few | TRBJ2-7 | TRBV7-2 | TGTGCCAGCAGCCGCCGGGACAGGAGCTCCTACGAGCAGTACTTC | CASSRRDRSSYEQYF
NA | NA | TRBJ1-2 | TRBV11-1 | TGTGCCAGCAGCCACCCCTCAGCGGATGGCTACACCTTC | CASSHPSADGYTF
NA | once | TRBJ2-7 | TRBV7-8 | TGTGCCAGCAGCTTAGTCGCAGGGGTGTACGAGCAGTACTTC | CASSLVAGVYEQYF
NA | NA | TRBJ2-4 | TRBV2 | TGTGCCAGCAGACTGGGTCGGGGGAAAAACATTCAGTACTTC | CASRLGRGKNIQYF
NA | NA | TRBJ1-1 | TRBV11-2 | TGTGCCAGCAGCTTAGACGGGGCCGGAGGGCCTTTCTTT | CASSLDGAGGPFF
TRBD1 | NA | TRBJ1-2 | TRBV7-3 | TGTGCCAGCAGCTTAGGCCCACCGGGACAGGGGGGCTATGGCTACACCTTC | CASSLGPPGQGGYGYTF
NA | NA | TRBJ1-1 | TRBV6-5 | TGTGCCAGCAGTTATGAATATCAGGGTTTGCCTTTCTTT | CASSYEYQGLPFF
TRBD2 | NA | TRBJ2-1 | TRBV7-3 | TGTGCCAGCAGCTTAGGTCTGGGTAGCGGGGGCAATGAGCAGTTCTTC | CASSLGLGSGGNEQFF
TRBD2 | NA | TRBJ2-1 | TRBV18 | TGTGCCAGCTCAAGAGGGACTAGCGGCGTCGATGAGCAGTTCTTC | CASSRGTSGVDEQFF
TRBD1 | NA | TRBJ2-2 | TRBV6-5 | TGTGCCAGCAGTTATAACAGGGGGGCCGGGGAGCTGTTTTTT | CASSYNRGAGELFF
NA | NA | TRBJ2-1 | TRBV7-2 | TGTGCCAGCAGCACGTCTCCGAGAGGGCCTTTATACAATGAGCAGTTCTTC | CASSTSPRGPLYNEQFF
TRBD1 | NA | TRBJ2-2 | TRBV16 | TGTGCCAGCAACCCCGACAGGGCGGGCACCGGGGAGCTGTTTTTT | CASNPDRAGTGELFF
TRBD1 | NA | TRBJ1-1 | TRBV5-6 | TGTGCCAGCAGCCCCGGGACAGGGAGATTAGGGGCTTTCTTT | CASSPGTGRLGAFF
NA | NA | TRBJ1-2 | TRBV4-1 | TGCGCCAGCAGCCAAGACCCAGGGTCCTATGGCTACACCTTC | CASSQDPGSYGYTF
NA | NA | TRBJ2-3 | TRBV6-1 | TGTGCCAGCAGTGGCACAGGGCGGTTCGATACGCAGTATTTT | CASSGTGRFDTQYF
NA | NA | TRBJ1-3 | TRBV7-2 | TGTGCCAGCACCGCCCGGCAGGGTGGAAACACCATATATTTT | CASTARQGGNTIYF
NA | NA | TRBJ2-2 | TRBV2 | TGTGCCAGCAGATACCGGACAGCGAACACCGGGGAGCTGTTTTTT | CASRYRTANTGELFF
TRBD2 | NA | TRBJ2-1 | TRBV7-2 | TGTGCCAGCAGCTCGGGACTAGCGGGCTACAATGAGCAGTTCTTC | CASSSGLAGYNEQFF
NA | NA | TRBJ1-2 | TRBV9 | TGTGCCAGCAGCGTAGCTCCGGGGGGAGGCTACACCTTC | CASSVAPGGGYTF
NA | NA | TRBJ1-5 | TRBV19 | TGTGCCAGTGGGTTGGAGTCCCATCCCAATCAGCCCCAGCATTTT | CASGLESHPNQPQHF
NA | few | TRBJ1-1 | TRBV9 | TGTGCCAGCAGCTTCCTAGGGGGGGCTAGGGACACTGAAGCTTTCTTT | CASSFLGGARDTEAFF
TRBD1 | once | TRBJ1-2 | TRBV25-1 | TGTGCCAGCAGTGCTTGGGTCACAGGGGTAGGGGCCTACACCTTC | CASSAWVTGVGAYTF
NA | NA | TRBJ2-1 | TRBV21-1 | TGTGCCAGCGCCCAAGACAGGGGAGGGTACAATGAGCAGTTCTTC | CASAQDRGGYNEQFF
NA | NA | TRBJ1-5 | TRBV7-2 | TGTGCCAGCAGCCCGTATTCAGGGCTAGGGCCCCAGCATTTT | CASSPYSGLGPQHF
NA | NA | TRBJ2-7 | TRBV7-6 | TGTGCCAGCAGCGTTGACAAGACCCACGAGCAGTACTTC | CASSVDKTHEQYF
NA | NA | TRBJ1-1 | TRBV29-1 | TGCAGCGTTTCAAGGGGGGGGCCGGACACTGAAGCTTTCTTT | CSVSRGGPDTEAFF
NA | NA | TRBJ2-5 | TRBV18 | TGTGCCAGCTCACCACAGGGAGGAGAAGAGACCCAGTACTTC | CASSPQGGEETQYF